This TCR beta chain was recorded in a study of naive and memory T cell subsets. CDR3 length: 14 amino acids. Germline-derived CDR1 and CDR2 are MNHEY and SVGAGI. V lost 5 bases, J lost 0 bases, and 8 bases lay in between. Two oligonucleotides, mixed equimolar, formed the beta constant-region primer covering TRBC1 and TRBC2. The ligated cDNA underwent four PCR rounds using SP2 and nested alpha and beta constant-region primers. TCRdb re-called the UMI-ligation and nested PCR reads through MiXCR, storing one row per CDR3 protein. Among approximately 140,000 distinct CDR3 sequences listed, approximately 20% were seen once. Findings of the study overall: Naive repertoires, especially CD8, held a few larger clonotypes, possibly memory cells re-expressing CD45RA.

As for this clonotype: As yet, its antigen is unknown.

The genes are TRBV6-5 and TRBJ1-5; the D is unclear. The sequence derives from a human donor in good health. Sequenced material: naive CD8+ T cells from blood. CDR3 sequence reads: CASSPFHSNQPQHF. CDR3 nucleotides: TGTGCCAGCAGTCCGTTTCATAGCAATCAGCCCCAGCATTTT.